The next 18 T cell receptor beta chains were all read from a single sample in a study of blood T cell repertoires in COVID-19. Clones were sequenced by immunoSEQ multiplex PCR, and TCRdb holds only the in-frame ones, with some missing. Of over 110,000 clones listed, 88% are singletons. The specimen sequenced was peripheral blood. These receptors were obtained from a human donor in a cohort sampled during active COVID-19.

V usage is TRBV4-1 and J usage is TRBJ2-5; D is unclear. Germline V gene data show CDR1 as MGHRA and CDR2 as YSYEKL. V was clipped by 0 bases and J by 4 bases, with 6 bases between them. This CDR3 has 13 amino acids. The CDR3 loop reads CASSQEVAETQYF. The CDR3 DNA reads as TGCGCCAGCAGCCAAGAAGTGGCAGAGACCCAGTACTTC.

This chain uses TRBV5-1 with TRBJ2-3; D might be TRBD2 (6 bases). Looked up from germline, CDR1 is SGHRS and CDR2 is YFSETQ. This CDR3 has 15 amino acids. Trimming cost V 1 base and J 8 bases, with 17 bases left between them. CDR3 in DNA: TGCGCCAGCAGCTTGCTAATTGGGTCGGAGGGTACGCAGTATTTT. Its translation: CASSLLIGSEGTQYF.

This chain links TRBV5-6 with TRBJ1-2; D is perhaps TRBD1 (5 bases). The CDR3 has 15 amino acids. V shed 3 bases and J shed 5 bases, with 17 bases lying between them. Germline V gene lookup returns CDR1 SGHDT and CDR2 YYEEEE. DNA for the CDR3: TGTGCCAGCAGCTATCTCCCGGCAGGGATTTATGGCTACACCTTC. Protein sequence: CASSYLPAGIYGYTF.

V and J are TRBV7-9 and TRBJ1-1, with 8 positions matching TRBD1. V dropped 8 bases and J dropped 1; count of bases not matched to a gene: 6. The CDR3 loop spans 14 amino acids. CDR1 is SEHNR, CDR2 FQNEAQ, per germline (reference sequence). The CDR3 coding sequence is TGTGCCAGCCGGTTAGGGACAGGGAACACTGAAGCTTTCTTT. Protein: CASRLGTGNTEAFF. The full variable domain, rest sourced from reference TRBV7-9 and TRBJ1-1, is DTGVSQNPRHKITKRGQNVTFRCDPISEHNRLYWYRQTLGQGPEFLTYFQNEAQLEKSRLLSDRFSAERPKGSFSTLEIQRTEQGDSAMYLCASRLGTGNTEAFFGQGTRLTVV.

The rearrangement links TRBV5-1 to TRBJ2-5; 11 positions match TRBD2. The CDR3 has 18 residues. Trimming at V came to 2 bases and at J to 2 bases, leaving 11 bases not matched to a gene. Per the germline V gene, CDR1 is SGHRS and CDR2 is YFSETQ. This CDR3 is CASSFGASGGWKQETQYF. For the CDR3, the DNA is TGCGCCAGCAGCTTTGGGGCTAGCGGGGGGTGGAAGCAAGAGACCCAGTACTTC.

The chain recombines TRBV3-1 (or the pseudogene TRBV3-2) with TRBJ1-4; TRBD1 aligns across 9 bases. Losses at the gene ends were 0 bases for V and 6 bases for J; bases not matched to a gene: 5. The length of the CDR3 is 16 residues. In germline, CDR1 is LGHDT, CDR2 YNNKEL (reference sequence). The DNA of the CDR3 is TGTGCCAGCAGCCAAGATTTAAGGGACAGGGATGAAAAACTGTTTTTT. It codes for CASSQDLRDRDEKLFF.

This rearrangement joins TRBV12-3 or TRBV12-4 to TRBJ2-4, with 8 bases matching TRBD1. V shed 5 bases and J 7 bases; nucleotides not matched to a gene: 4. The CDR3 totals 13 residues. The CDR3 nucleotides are TGTGCCAGCAGTCCGGACAGGGCCAACATTCAGTACTTC. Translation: CASSPDRANIQYF.

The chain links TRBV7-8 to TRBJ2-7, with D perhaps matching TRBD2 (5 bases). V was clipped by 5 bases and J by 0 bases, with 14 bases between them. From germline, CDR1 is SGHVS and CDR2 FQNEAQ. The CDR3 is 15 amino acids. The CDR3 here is CASSPQVGSSYEQYF. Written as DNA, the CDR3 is TGTGCCAGCAGCCCCCAAGTGGGGAGCTCCTACGAGCAGTACTTC. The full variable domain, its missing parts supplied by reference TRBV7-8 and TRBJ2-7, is GAGVSQSPRYKVAKRGQDVALRCDPISGHVSLFWYQQALGQGPEFLTYFQNEAQLDKSGLPSDRFFAERPEGSVSTLKIQRTQQEDSAVYLCASSPQVGSSYEQYFGPGTRLTVT.

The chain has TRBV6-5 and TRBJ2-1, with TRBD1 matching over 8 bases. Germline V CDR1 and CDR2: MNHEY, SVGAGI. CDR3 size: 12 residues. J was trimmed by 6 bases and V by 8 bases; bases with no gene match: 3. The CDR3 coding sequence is TGTGCCAGCGACAGGGGTCCCAATGAGCAGTTCTTC. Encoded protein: CASDRGPNEQFF.

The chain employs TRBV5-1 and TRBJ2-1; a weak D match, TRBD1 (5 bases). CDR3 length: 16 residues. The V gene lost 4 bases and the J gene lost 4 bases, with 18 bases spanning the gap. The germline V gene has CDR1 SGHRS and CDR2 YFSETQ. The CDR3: CASSRSGFRDYNEQFF. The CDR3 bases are TGCGCCAGCAGCCGGTCAGGGTTCCGAGATTACAATGAGCAGTTCTTC.

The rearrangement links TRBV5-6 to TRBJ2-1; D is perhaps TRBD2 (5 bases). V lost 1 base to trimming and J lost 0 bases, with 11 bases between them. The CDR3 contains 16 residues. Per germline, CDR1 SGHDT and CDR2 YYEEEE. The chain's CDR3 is CASSLWGASSYNEQFF. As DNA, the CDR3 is TGTGCCAGCAGCTTGTGGGGAGCGAGCTCCTACAATGAGCAGTTCTTC.

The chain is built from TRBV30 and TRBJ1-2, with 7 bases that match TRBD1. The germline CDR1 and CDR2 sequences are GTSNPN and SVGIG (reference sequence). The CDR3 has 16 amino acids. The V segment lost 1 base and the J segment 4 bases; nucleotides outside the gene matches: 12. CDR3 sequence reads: CAWSAGQLISSYGYTF. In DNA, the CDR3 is TGTGCCTGGAGTGCGGGACAGCTGATTTCCTCCTATGGCTACACCTTC.

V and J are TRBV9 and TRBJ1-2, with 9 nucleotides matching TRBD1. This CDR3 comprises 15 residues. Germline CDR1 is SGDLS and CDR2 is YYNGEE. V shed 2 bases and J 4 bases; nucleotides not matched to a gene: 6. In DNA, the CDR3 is TGTGCCAGCAGCGTGGACAGGGGAGGGTTCTATGGCTACACCTTC. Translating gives CASSVDRGGFYGYTF.

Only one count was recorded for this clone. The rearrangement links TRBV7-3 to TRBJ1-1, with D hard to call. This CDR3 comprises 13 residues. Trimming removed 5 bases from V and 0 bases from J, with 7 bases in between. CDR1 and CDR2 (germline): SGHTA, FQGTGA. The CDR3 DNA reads TGTGCCAGCAGCAACGACTTGAACACTGAAGCTTTCTTT. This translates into CASSNDLNTEAFF.

The CDR3 DNA is TGTGCCAGCAGTGAATCGTACAGCTACAATGAGCAGTTCTTC. Residues: CASSESYSYNEQFF. This sequence joins TRBV2 and TRBJ2-1, with D uncertain. In germline, CDR1 is SNHLY, CDR2 FYNNEI. The CDR3 runs 14 residues. Trimming took off 2 bases at V and 3 bases at J, with 8 bases between the two ends.

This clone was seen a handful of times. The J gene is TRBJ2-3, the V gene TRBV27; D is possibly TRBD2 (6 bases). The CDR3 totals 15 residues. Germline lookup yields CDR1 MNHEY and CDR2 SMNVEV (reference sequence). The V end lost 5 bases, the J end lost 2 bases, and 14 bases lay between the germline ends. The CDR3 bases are TGTGCCAGCAGTACCGGACTACCCTACACAGATACGCAGTATTTT. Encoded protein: CASSTGLPYTDTQYF.

CDR3 region: CASSSTEYYGYTF. The CDR3 bases are TGTGCCAGCAGCTCGACAGAGTACTATGGCTACACCTTC. The chain recombines TRBV5-4 with TRBJ1-2; a weak D match, TRBD1 (5 bases). The CDR3 has 13 amino acids. CDR1 and CDR2 (germline): SGHNT, YYREEE (reference sequence). V lost 3 bases, J lost 3 bases, and 9 bases lay in between. Full variable domain (rest looked up from reference TRBV5-4 and TRBJ1-2): ETGVTQSPTHLIKTRGQQVTLRCSSQSGHNTVSWYQQALGQGPQFIFQYYREEENGRGNFPPRFSGLQFPNYSSELNVNALELDDSALYLCASSSTEYYGYTFGSGTRLTVV.

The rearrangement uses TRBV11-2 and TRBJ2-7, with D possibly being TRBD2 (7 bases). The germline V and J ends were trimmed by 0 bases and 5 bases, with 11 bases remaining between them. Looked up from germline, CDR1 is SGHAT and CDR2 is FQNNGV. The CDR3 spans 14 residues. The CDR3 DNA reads TGTGCCAGCAGCTTAGAAGGCGGGGGCGACGAGCAGTACTTC. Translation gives CASSLEGGGDEQYF.